This T cell receptor (beta chain) was recorded in a study of early T cells in non-severe SARS-CoV-2 infection. Study-wide background: Whole-blood bulk RNA, unsorted, was sequenced, and chains were unpaired.

The TCR library protocol attached unique molecular identifiers to the individual cDNA molecules. TCRdb passed the 5' RACE reads through MiXCR, listing each CDR3 protein once. The data contain tens of thousands of distinct CDR3 sequences, 9.5% to 15% of them singletons. Findings and limits, study-wide: A preference for anti-spike CD8 responses marked VDJdb matching, which missed private and CD4 specificities.

In regard to this clonotype: Its antigen is unknown. It may be a read error: a sequence one base away is much more abundant.

V lost 7 bases and J lost 4, with 6 bases in between. Germline V gene lookup returns CDR1 MNHNY and CDR2 SVGAGI (reference sequence). The CDR3 consists of 11 residues. This chain joins TRBV6-6 and TRBJ2-3; D is unresolved. The TCR sequence derives from an adult who was a healthcare worker with PCR-confirmed SARS-CoV-2 infection or an uninfected control (not recorded which). The sample was whole blood, taken at baseline. The CDR3 DNA reads as TGTGCCAGCAAGAGAGCAGATACGCAGTATTTT. Amino acid sequence: CASKRADTQYF.